Following are 32 T cell receptor beta chains from one sample sequenced in a study of shared clonotypes between healthy human individuals. Generated by immunoSEQ multiplex PCR, the TCRdb table keeps only in-frame clones and is missing some. The sample consists of 2 million to 2.5 million clones, 85% to 95% of them appearing once. Sequenced: naive CD4+ T cells from PBMCs. Indicated subset: CD45RA+ positively selected. All receptors come from a man between 18 and 35 years old in good health. Some clones in this sample may be carry-over from other donors' samples.

The chain recombines TRBV6-1 with TRBJ1-2; D ambiguous. Germline V gives CDR1 MNHNS, CDR2 SASEGT. The ends were cut back, 7 bases at V and 4 bases at J, with 16 bases in the middle. This CDR3 comprises 14 residues. CDR3 nucleotides: TGTGCCAGCAAAAGCGAGGGAATGGGCTATGGCTACACCTTC. Residues: CASKSEGMGYGYTF.

J is TRBJ2-7 and V is TRBV28; TRBD1 aligns across 7 bases. The V gene end was trimmed by 3 bases and the J gene end by 2 bases; junction bases not matched to a gene: 10. The germline V gene encodes CDR1 MDHEN and CDR2 SYDVKM. The CDR3 has 16 amino acids. CDR3 residues: CASSLGPRQGAYEQYF. For the CDR3, the DNA is TGTGCCAGCAGTTTGGGCCCCCGACAGGGCGCCTACGAGCAGTACTTC. Supplemented by reference TRBV28 and TRBJ2-7, the full variable domain reads DVKVTQSSRYLVKRTGEKVFLECVQDMDHENMFWYRQDPGLGLRLIYFSYDVKMKEKGDIPEGYSVSREKKERFSLILESASTNQTSMYLCASSLGPRQGAYEQYFGPGTRLTVT.

This clone was seen only once. The chain employs TRBV28 and TRBJ2-7; 7 nucleotides agree with TRBD1. The CDR3 spans 15 residues. Per the germline V gene, CDR1 is MDHEN and CDR2 is SYDVKM. The V and J ends lost 6 bases and 2 bases, in that order; junction bases with no gene match: 10. The CDR3 DNA sequence: TGTGCCAGCAGAAGACAGGGTGCTGGGGCCTACGAGCAGTACTTC. Protein: CASRRQGAGAYEQYF. Drawing the rest from reference TRBV28 and TRBJ2-7, the complete variable domain is DVKVTQSSRYLVKRTGEKVFLECVQDMDHENMFWYRQDPGLGLRLIYFSYDVKMKEKGDIPEGYSVSREKKERFSLILESASTNQTSMYLCASRRQGAGAYEQYFGPGTRLTVT.

V and J are TRBV5-6 and TRBJ2-5; 9 bases are a match to TRBD2. The CDR3 is 17 amino acids. Unmatched junction bases numbered 17, after V lost 6 bases and J lost 5 bases. Per germline, CDR1 SGHDT and CDR2 YYEEEE. DNA of the CDR3: TGTGCCAGCACCCGGAAACTGTGGCGGGAGGGCCACGAGACCCAGTACTTC. Its protein is CASTRKLWREGHETQYF.

As for this clone: This CDR3 is also generated by other DNA sequences in the sample. The genes are TRBV11-2 and TRBJ2-5, with D hard to call. Germline values: CDR1 SGHAT, CDR2 FQNNGV. The CDR3 runs to 12 residues. The germline V and J ends were trimmed by 1 base and 4 bases, with 4 bases remaining between them. CDR3 loop: CASSLVGETQYF. The CDR3 DNA sequence: TGTGCCAGCAGCTTAGTCGGAGAGACCCAGTACTTC.

CDR3 DNA: TGTGCCAGCAGCCAAGAACTAGCGGGAAACTACGAGCAGTACTTC. Amino acids: CASSQELAGNYEQYF. The chain is built from TRBV4-2 and TRBJ2-7, with 10 bases that match TRBD2. Germline trimming cut 0 bases from V and 3 bases from J; bases unmatched to any gene: 2. This CDR3 is 15 amino acids long. The V gene's germline CDR1 is LGHNA and CDR2 YNFKEQ.

For this clone: Other DNA variants within this sample encode the same CDR3. The genes are TRBV5-1 and TRBJ1-1; D gene uncertain. This CDR3 contains 13 residues. Deletions cut 1 base from V and 5 bases from J, with 9 bases between. Germline CDR1 is SGHRS and CDR2 is YFSETQ. In DNA form, the CDR3 reads TGCGCCAGCAGCTTGCTTTTGGGAACTGAAGCTTTCTTT. It yields the protein CASSLLLGTEAFF. The entire variable domain, with the rest obtained from reference TRBV5-1 and TRBJ1-1, is as follows: KAGVTQTPRYLIKTRGQQVTLSCSPISGHRSVSWYQQTPGQGLQFLFEYFSETQRNKGNFPGRFSGRQFSNSRSEMNVSTLELGDSALYLCASSLLLGTEAFFGQGTRLTVV.

CDR3 sequence (DNA): TGTGCCAGCAGCCGCGGACGTGAGCAGTTCTTC. This codes for CASSRGREQFF. The genes are TRBV11-3 and TRBJ2-1; D unresolved. Germline V lookup: CDR1 SGHNT, CDR2 YENEEA. V was trimmed by 5 bases and J by 9 bases, leaving 8 bases between them. CDR3 length: 11 residues.

The rearrangement links TRBV5-1 to TRBJ1-1; possible D gene TRBD1, 5 bases. The germline gives CDR1 SGHRS, CDR2 YFSETQ. Trimming shortened V by 4 bases and J by 1 base, and 14 bases separated the two germline ends. This CDR3 has 15 residues. Written as DNA, the CDR3 is TGCGCCAGCAGCCAGGACACAATCGCGAACACTGAAGCTTTCTTT. This encodes CASSQDTIANTEAFF.

As to this clone: It may be a read error: a sequence one base away is much more abundant. The genes are TRBV28 and TRBJ2-1; no reliable D call. Germline values: CDR1 MDHEN, CDR2 SYDVKM. The CDR3 is 11 residues long. The ends were cut back, 5 bases at V and 4 bases at J, with 3 bases in the middle. CDR3 protein: CASSEYNEQFF. The CDR3 nucleotides are TGTGCCAGCAGTGAGTACAATGAGCAGTTCTTC.

This chain links TRBV4-1 with TRBJ2-1; D unclear. V was pared by 1 base and J by 5 bases, with 6 bases between. The CDR3 loop spans 13 amino acids. The germline V gene encodes CDR1 MGHRA and CDR2 YSYEKL. Here the CDR3 reads CASSQVQDNEQFF. The CDR3 DNA reads as TGCGCCAGCAGCCAAGTCCAGGACAATGAGCAGTTCTTC.

V is TRBV9 and J is TRBJ2-1; D uncertain. Trimming cost V 4 bases and J 5 bases, with 16 bases left between them. CDR3 length equals 15 residues. Per germline, CDR1 SGDLS and CDR2 YYNGEE. The CDR3 bases are TGTGCCAGCAGCCCATCGGGTAACAGCGACAATGAGCAGTTCTTC. This sequence encodes CASSPSGNSDNEQFF.

This chain joins TRBV7-9 and TRBJ2-3; a possible D gene is TRBD2 (7 bases). This CDR3 spans 19 amino acids. Deletions cut 1 base from V and 2 bases from J, with 22 bases between. The germline V gene encodes CDR1 SEHNR and CDR2 FQNEAQ (reference sequence). CDR3 in DNA: TGTGCCAGCAGCTTAGGGCACACCGGGGGGCGGATTTCCACAGATACGCAGTATTTT. It yields the protein CASSLGHTGGRISTDTQYF.

The chain employs TRBV6-5 and TRBJ2-3; D might be TRBD2 (5 bases). In germline, CDR1 is MNHEY, CDR2 SVGAGI. The ends were cut back, 5 bases at V and 1 base at J, with 13 bases in the middle. CDR3 length equals 15 residues. This CDR3 is CASSPGGTRTDTQYF. The CDR3 DNA follows: TGTGCCAGCAGTCCCGGAGGTACCCGCACAGATACGCAGTATTTT.

This chain joins TRBV30 and TRBJ2-3, with a possible D match to TRBD1 (7 bases). This CDR3 contains 14 residues. Germline V gene data show CDR1 as GTSNPN and CDR2 as SVGIG (reference sequence). V was clipped by 0 bases and J by 6 bases, with 13 bases between them. In DNA form, the CDR3 reads TGTGCCTGGAGTGTAGTCAGGGGGAGGGATACGCAGTATTTT. Encoded protein: CAWSVVRGRDTQYF. Combining the CDR3 with reference TRBV30 and TRBJ2-3 gives the whole variable domain SQTIHQWPATLVQPVGSPLSLECTVEGTSNPNLYWYRQAAGRGLQLLFYSVGIGQISSEVPQNLSASRPQDRQFILSSKKLLLSDSGFYLCAWSVVRGRDTQYFGPGTRLTVL.

The V gene is TRBV27, the J gene TRBJ2-1, with 8 bases identical to TRBD1. The ends lost 6 bases at V and 7 bases at J; junction bases unmatched: 17. Germline assignment: CDR1 MNHEY and CDR2 SMNVEV (reference sequence). The CDR3 covers 17 residues. The CDR3 loop reads CASSSLGTGFLGNEQFF. CDR3 bases: TGTGCCAGCAGCTCTTTAGGGACAGGATTTTTGGGAAATGAGCAGTTCTTC.

The rearrangement joins TRBV7-2 to TRBJ2-3; no clear D gene. CDR3 size: 13 residues. Trimming cost V 5 bases and J 5 bases, with 11 bases left between them. CDR1 is SGHTA, CDR2 FQGNSA, per germline. CDR3: CASSPSPRDTQYF. The DNA of the CDR3 is TGTGCCAGCAGCCCCTCGCCCAGAGATACGCAGTATTTT.

The chain uses TRBV5-1 and TRBJ2-7; D unclear. Looked up from germline, CDR1 is SGHRS and CDR2 is YFSETQ. Trimming took 0 bases from V and 0 from J, leaving 13 bases between them. The CDR3 has 16 amino acids. The DNA of the CDR3 is TGCGCCAGCAGCTTGGAGGGCAGCAACCCCTCCTACGAGCAGTACTTC. Protein sequence: CASSLEGSNPSYEQYF.

This sequence joins TRBV5-1 and TRBJ2-3; the D is unclear. Trimming stripped 0 bases from V and 1 base from J, with 9 bases between. The CDR3 is 15 amino acids. The germline gives CDR1 SGHRS, CDR2 YFSETQ. The chain's CDR3 is CASSLGTAGTDTQYF. The CDR3 DNA reads as TGCGCCAGCAGCTTGGGTACGGCCGGCACAGATACGCAGTATTTT.

The gene calls are TRBV6-5 and TRBJ2-7, with D possibly being TRBD2 (6 bases). The length of the CDR3 is 13 residues. The germline gives CDR1 MNHEY, CDR2 SVGAGI. V was pared by 6 bases and J by 2 bases, with 11 bases between. CDR3 nucleotides: TGTGCCAGCAGCCTAGGGACTGCCTACGAGCAGTACTTC. Translating gives CASSLGTAYEQYF.

This sequence joins TRBV4-2 and TRBJ2-2; D gene unclear. Germline V gene lookup returns CDR1 LGHNA and CDR2 YNFKEQ. The CDR3 is 14 residues long. V lost 1 base to trimming and J lost 6 bases, with 9 bases between them. The CDR3 loop is CASSQVPDPGELFF. The CDR3 nucleotides read TGTGCCAGCAGCCAAGTCCCAGACCCCGGGGAGCTGTTTTTT.

The chain employs TRBV5-1 and TRBJ2-2; TRBD2 matches at 7 bases. V lost 1 base and J lost 5; bases outside the gene matches: 5. This CDR3 contains 15 residues. CDR1 and CDR2 from the germline V gene are SGHRS and YFSETQ. The CDR3 sequence is CASSLSRRGTGELFF. The DNA of the CDR3 is TGCGCCAGCAGCTTGAGTAGGCGGGGGACCGGGGAGCTGTTTTTT.

The chain has TRBV18 and TRBJ1-4; 7 bases agree with TRBD1. The germline V gene encodes CDR1 KGHSH and CDR2 LQKENI. V gave up 6 bases and J gave up 0 bases; unmatched junction bases: 7. The CDR3 extends over 16 amino acids. The CDR3 DNA sequence: TGTGCCAGCTCTACGGGACAGTTTGCAACTAATGAAAAACTGTTTTTT. Protein product: CASSTGQFATNEKLFF.

This clone has only one observation. The V call is TRBV29-1, the J call TRBJ2-7, with 7 bases fitting TRBD1. The germline V gene encodes CDR1 SQVTM and CDR2 ANQGSEA. Germline trimming cut 5 bases from V and 3 bases from J; bases unmatched to any gene: 7. The CDR3 is 13 amino acids. This CDR3 reads CSVRDSSLYEQYF. DNA for the CDR3: TGCAGCGTTCGGGACAGCAGCCTCTACGAGCAGTACTTC.

This sequence joins TRBV7-3 and TRBJ1-1; a weak D match, TRBD1 (6 bases). The CDR3 runs 17 residues. Germline loops: CDR1 SGHTA, CDR2 FQGTGA. V lost 5 bases, J lost 1 base, and 20 bases lay in between. CDR3 amino acids: CASSRIGGGVGNTEAFF. The CDR3 nucleotides are TGTGCCAGCAGCCGCATAGGAGGGGGAGTGGGGAACACTGAAGCTTTCTTT.

The CDR3 here is CASSTFAVAGGYTF. CDR3 DNA sequence: TGCGCCAGCAGCACGTTTGCCGTGGCGGGAGGCTACACCTTC. The genes are TRBV5-1 and TRBJ1-2; no firm D call. V lost 4 bases and J lost 8, with 18 bases in between. This CDR3 has 14 residues. Germline-derived CDR1 and CDR2 are SGHRS and YFSETQ.

This chain joins TRBV23-1 and TRBJ2-2; no clear D gene. TRBV23-1 is assigned to the ORF class and has an uncertain function. CDR3 length: 16 amino acids. V lost 1 base and J 2 bases, leaving 11 bases between the germline ends. DNA for the CDR3: TGCGCCAGCAGTCAATTCACGGGTGAAAACACCGGGGAGCTGTTTTTT. Translating it yields CASSQFTGENTGELFF.

The V and J genes are TRBV28 and TRBJ2-7; a possible D gene is TRBD2 (5 bases). This CDR3 is built from 17 residues. Germline V CDR1 and CDR2: MDHEN, SYDVKM. V was trimmed by 6 bases and J by 4 bases, leaving 25 bases between them. The CDR3 coding sequence is TGTGCCAGCAGGCCCGACCACAACATTCAGCGAGGGTACGAGCAGTACTTC. It translates to CASRPDHNIQRGYEQYF.

With respect to this clone: Other DNA sequences in the same sample also yield this CDR3. The rearrangement links TRBV7-2 to TRBJ2-7; D gene uncertain. The ends were cut back, 3 bases at V and 4 bases at J, with 10 bases in the middle. Germline CDR1 SGHTA, CDR2 FQGNSA. The CDR3 has 13 residues. The CDR3 bases are TGTGCCAGCAGCTTGGGCCCCGGGTACGAGCAGTACTTC. Its translation: CASSLGPGYEQYF. The complete variable domain, with remaining parts taken from reference TRBV7-2 and TRBJ2-7, reads GAGVSQSPSNKVTEKGKDVELRCDPISGHTALYWYRQSLGQGLEFLIYFQGNSAPDKSGLPSDRFSAERTGGSVSTLTIQRTQQEDSAVYLCASSLGPGYEQYFGPGTRLTVT.

The chain recombines TRBV10-3 with TRBJ2-7; no clear D. Per the germline V gene, CDR1 is ENHRY and CDR2 is SYGVKD. Trimming took 1 base from V and 4 from J, leaving 11 bases between them. The CDR3 runs 14 residues. The DNA of the CDR3 is TGTGCCATCAGTGAGTTAATGGTCTCTTACGAGCAGTACTTC. This sequence encodes CAISELMVSYEQYF.

To note about this clone: Additional DNA sequences in this sample encode the identical CDR3. The chain employs TRBV9 and TRBJ2-2; D is unresolved. Trimming cost V 0 bases and J 7 bases, with 7 bases left between them. This CDR3 spans 13 amino acids. CDR1 and CDR2 from the germline V gene are SGDLS and YYNGEE. In DNA, the CDR3 is TGTGCCAGCAGCGTAGCGCCAGGCGGGGAGCTGTTTTTT. Translated: CASSVAPGGELFF.

The chain is built from TRBV11-2 and TRBJ2-7; 9 bases are a match to TRBD2. The length of the CDR3 is 14 residues. In germline, CDR1 is SGHAT, CDR2 FQNNGV. The trim removed 2 bases at V and 6 bases at J, leaving 5 bases unmatched. This CDR3 is CASSLLAGVGEQYF. CDR3 bases: TGTGCCAGCAGCTTATTAGCGGGAGTTGGCGAGCAGTACTTC. The full variable domain, in which reference TRBV11-2 and TRBJ2-7 provide the parts outside the CDR3, is EAGVAQSPRYKIIEKRQSVAFWCNPISGHATLYWYQQILGQGPKLLIQFQNNGVVDDSQLPKDRFSAERLKGVDSTLKIQPAKLEDSAVYLCASSLLAGVGEQYFGPGTRLTVT.